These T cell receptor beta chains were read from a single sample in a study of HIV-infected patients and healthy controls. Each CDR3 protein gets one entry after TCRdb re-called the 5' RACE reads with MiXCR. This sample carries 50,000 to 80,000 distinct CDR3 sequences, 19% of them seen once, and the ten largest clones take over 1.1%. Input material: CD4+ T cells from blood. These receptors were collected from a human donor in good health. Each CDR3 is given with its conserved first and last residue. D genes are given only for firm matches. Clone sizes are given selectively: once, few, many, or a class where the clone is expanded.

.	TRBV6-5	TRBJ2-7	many	TGTGCCAGCAGTTACCGTGGGATCGCCTACGAGCAGTACTTC	CASSYRGIAYEQYF
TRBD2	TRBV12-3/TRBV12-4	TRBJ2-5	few	TGTGCCAGCAGAAGCGGGGAGGGTGCAGAGACCCAGTACTTC	CASRSGEGAETQYF
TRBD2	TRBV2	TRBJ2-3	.	TGTGCCAGCAGCCCGCGGGGTCCGTCAACTAGCGGGAGTTTCGATACGCAGTATTTT	CASSPRGPSTSGSFDTQYF
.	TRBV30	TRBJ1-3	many	TGTGCCTGGAGTGTTCAGTCTGGAAACACCATATATTTT	CAWSVQSGNTIYF
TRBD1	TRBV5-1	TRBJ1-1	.	TGCGCCAGCAGTGAGACAGGGGGCAACACTGAAGCTTTCTTT	CASSETGGNTEAFF
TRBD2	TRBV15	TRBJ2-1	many	TGTGCCACCAGCAATAGCGGGAGAGGCGCTGAGCAGTTCTTC	CATSNSGRGAEQFF
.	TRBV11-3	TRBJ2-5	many	TGTGCCAGCAGCTTAGTAGGCCCTCAGACCCAGTACTTC	CASSLVGPQTQYF
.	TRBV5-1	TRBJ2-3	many	TGCGCCAGCAGCTTGAGCGCGTCGGGATCAGGGGTAGATACGCAGTATTTT	CASSLSASGSGVDTQYF
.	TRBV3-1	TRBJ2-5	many	TGTGCCAGCAGCCCCCAGCTTGGACACCCGTACCAAGAGACCCAGTACTTC	CASSPQLGHPYQETQYF
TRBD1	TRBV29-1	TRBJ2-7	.	TGCAGCGTCGGGGACAGGACCTTAGAGCAGTACTTC	CSVGDRTLEQYF
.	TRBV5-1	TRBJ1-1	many	TGCGCCAGCAGCACACAGGGTCTCAACACTGAAGCTTTCTTT	CASSTQGLNTEAFF
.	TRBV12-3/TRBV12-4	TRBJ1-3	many	TGTGCCAGCAGGCCGGACAGCTCTGGAAACACCATATATTTT	CASRPDSSGNTIYF
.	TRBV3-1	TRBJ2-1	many	TGTGCCAGCAGCCAAGATCCGGGAAACAATGAGCAGTTCTTC	CASSQDPGNNEQFF
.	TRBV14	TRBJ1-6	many	TGTGCCAGCAGCCAAGATGACGGTTCACCCCTCCACTTT	CASSQDDGSPLHF
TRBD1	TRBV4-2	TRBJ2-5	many	TGTGCCAGCAGCCCGGGACAGTCTCAAGAGACCCAGTACTTC	CASSPGQSQETQYF
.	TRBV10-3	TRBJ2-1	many	TGTGCCATCAGTGTGATAGGGAGTGAGCAGTTCTTC	CAISVIGSEQFF
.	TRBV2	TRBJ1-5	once	TGTGCCAGCAGGGCCCCGCCGGAAAGATATAGCAATCAGCCCCAGCATTTT	CASRAPPERYSNQPQHF
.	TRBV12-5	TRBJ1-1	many	TGTGCTAGTGGTCACAGGAGAGACACTGAAGCTTTCTTT	CASGHRRDTEAFF
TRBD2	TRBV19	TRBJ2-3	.	TGTGCCAGTAGTATCACCGCAGCGGGGGGGCCGCTAGATACGCAGTATTTT	CASSITAAGGPLDTQYF
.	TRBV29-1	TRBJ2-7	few	TGCAGCGTTCGGACCGGGACTGCCTCCTACGAGCAGTACTTC	CSVRTGTASYEQYF
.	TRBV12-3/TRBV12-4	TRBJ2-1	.	TGTGCCAGCAGTTTACGCATCGCTTCGACCTCCTACAATGAGCAGTTCTTC	CASSLRIASTSYNEQFF